Sequencing of this T cell receptor (beta chain) was carried out in a study of Ad26.COV2.S vaccination and SARS-CoV-2 variants. Study as a whole: Donor was assigned to the Ad26.COV2.S arm of trial COV1001.

The germline CDR1 and CDR2 sequences are SGHRS and YFSETQ. J was trimmed by 10 bases and V by 4 bases; bases with no gene match: 9. CDR3 size: 15 residues. The assay was immunoSEQ multiplex PCR, and TCRdb's table has in-frame clones only and misses some. The profile covers around 500,000 clones, with roughly nine tenths appearing a single time and 1.5% to 2% taken by the ten largest. The treatment was: some 20 received Ad26.COV2.S at low or high dose, single or two shots; 5 received placebo; per-sample allocation not given. After the first vaccine or placebo injection, samples were drawn on day 63. An 18-55-year-old adult in Boston served as donor. This clone has just one count. Its antigen is still unknown. General observations from the study: Considerable breadth of spike-specific CD8+ and CD4+ T cell responses has reportedly been documented following vaccination.

Here the sequenced sample was peripheral blood, taken in a trial of Ad26.COV2.S vaccine versus placebo. The origin of this receptor is a person between 18 and 65 years old who received the Ad26.COV2.S COVID-19 vaccine or a placebo. The chain has TRBV5-1 and TRBJ1-6, with 9 bases that match TRBD1. CDR3 in DNA: TGCGCCAGCAGCACAGGGGGCGGGTTTGGGTCACCCCTCCACTTT. Amino acid sequence: CASSTGGGFGSPLHF. Filled out from reference TRBV5-1 and TRBJ1-6, the complete variable domain reads KAGVTQTPRYLIKTRGQQVTLSCSPISGHRSVSWYQQTPGQGLQFLFEYFSETQRNKGNFPGRFSGRQFSNSRSEMNVSTLELGDSALYLCASSTGGGFGSPLHFGNGTRLTVT.